These 4 T cell receptor beta chains originate from one sample sequenced in a study of shared clonotypes between healthy human individuals. CD8 cells classed as naive were CD45RO-negative and positively selected for CCR7, excluding terminally differentiated effector memory CD45RA+ cells. TCRdb's copy holds only in-frame clones and misses some; the assay was immunoSEQ multiplex PCR. The data contain roughly 850,000 clones, 90% to 97% of them seen just once; the ten biggest clones take up around 0.21%. Sequenced material: naive CD8+ T cells sorted from blood. The origin of the receptors is a man aged 25-45 years in good health.

The chain carries TRBV28 and TRBJ1-1, with TRBD1 as a possible D gene (6 bases). The germline V gene encodes CDR1 MDHEN and CDR2 SYDVKM. Trimming removed 1 base at V and 4 bases at J, with 7 bases between. The CDR3 is 13 residues long. Here the CDR3 reads CASSLFRGTEAFF. The DNA for the CDR3 is TGTGCCAGCAGTTTATTCAGGGGCACTGAAGCTTTCTTT.

This chain uses TRBV29-1 with TRBJ2-2; D is perhaps TRBD2 (6 bases). Germline V lookup: CDR1 SQVTM, CDR2 ANQGSEA. V was shortened by 4 bases and J by 4 bases, with 13 bases between the two germline ends. The CDR3 runs to 14 residues. CDR3 DNA sequence: TGCAGCGTTGTTTCGCGGGATGGCACCGGGGAGCTGTTTTTT. Its translation: CSVVSRDGTGELFF.

This clone was detected only once. The chain carries TRBV29-1 and TRBJ2-1; maybe TRBD2 (6 bases). The germline CDR1 and CDR2 sequences are SQVTM and ANQGSEA. V lost 4 bases, J lost 8 bases, and 15 bases lay in between. The CDR3 is made up of 13 amino acids. The CDR3 coding sequence is TGCAGCGTTGTTTCGGCTAGCGTCGATGAGCAGTTCTTC. This gives the protein CSVVSASVDEQFF.

This chain connects TRBV6-1 to TRBJ2-5, with 7 bases identical to TRBD2. The CDR3 is 12 residues long. Germline V lookup: CDR1 MNHNS, CDR2 SASEGT. The V gene end was trimmed by 8 bases and the J gene end by 3 bases; junction bases not matched to a gene: 3. Here the CDR3 DNA reads TGTGCCAGCCTCCGGGAGGAAGAGACCCAGTACTTC. Its protein product is CASLREEETQYF.